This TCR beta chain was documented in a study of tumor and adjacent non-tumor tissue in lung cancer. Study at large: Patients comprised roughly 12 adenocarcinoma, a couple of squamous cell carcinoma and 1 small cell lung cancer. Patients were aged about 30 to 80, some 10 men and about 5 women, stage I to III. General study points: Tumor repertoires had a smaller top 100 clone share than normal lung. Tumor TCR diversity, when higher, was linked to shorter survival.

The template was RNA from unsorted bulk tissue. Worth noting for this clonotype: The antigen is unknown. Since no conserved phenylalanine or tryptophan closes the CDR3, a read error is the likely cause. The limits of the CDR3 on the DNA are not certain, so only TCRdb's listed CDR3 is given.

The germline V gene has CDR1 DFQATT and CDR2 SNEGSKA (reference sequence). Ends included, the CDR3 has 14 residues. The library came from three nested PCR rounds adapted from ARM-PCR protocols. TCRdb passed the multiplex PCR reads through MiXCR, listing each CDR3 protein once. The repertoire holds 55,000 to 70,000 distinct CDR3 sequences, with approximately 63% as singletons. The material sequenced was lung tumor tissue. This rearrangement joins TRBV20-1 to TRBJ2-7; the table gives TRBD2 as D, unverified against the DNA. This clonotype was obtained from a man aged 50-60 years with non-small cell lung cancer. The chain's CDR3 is CSAREGGDAYEHYL.